This TCR beta chain was observed in a study of OX40 agonist ivuxolimab in advanced cancers. Germline V gene lookup returns CDR1 SEHNR and CDR2 FQNEAQ (reference sequence). Trimming removed 5 bases from V and 2 bases from J; junction bases left unmatched: 12. CDR3 length: 16 amino acids. Profiled with immunoSEQ multiplex PCR; TCRdb holds only in-frame clones, not every one. The repertoire holds approximately 130,000 clones, with approximately 90% as singletons. No patient had autoimmune disease or received systemic immunosuppression. Blood sampling took place at baseline, cycle 4 day 1, and cycle 7 day 1.

The specimen comprised CD4+ or CD8+ T cells sorted from blood, sampled in a trial of the OX40 agonist ivuxolimab. V and J are TRBV7-9 and TRBJ2-7, with 7 bases matching TRBD1. The sequence was collected from an adult with an advanced solid tumor such as melanoma, head and neck, liver or kidney cancer. This chain's CDR3 is CASSDLLRDSPYEQYF. CDR3 sequence (DNA): TGTGCCAGCAGCGACCTCCTCCGGGACAGTCCCTACGAGCAGTACTTC.